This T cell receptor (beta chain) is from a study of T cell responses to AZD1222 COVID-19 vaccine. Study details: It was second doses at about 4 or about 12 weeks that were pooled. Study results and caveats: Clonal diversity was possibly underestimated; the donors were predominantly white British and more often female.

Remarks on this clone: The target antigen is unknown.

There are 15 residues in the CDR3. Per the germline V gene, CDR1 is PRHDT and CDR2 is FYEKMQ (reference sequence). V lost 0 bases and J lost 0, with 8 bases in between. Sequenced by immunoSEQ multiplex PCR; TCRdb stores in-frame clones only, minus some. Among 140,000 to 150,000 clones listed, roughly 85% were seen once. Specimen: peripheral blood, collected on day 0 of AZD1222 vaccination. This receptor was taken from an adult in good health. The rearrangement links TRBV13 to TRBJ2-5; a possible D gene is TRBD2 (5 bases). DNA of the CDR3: TGTGCCAGCAGCTTAGGCCGGGAAAACCAAGAGACCCAGTACTTC. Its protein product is CASSLGRENQETQYF.